One T cell receptor (beta chain) is described in this entry. Specimens obtained from alopecia areata patients comprised lesional scalp punch biopsies and peripheral blood. This sample was included in a study of CD8+ T cells in alopecia areata. CDR3 length equals 13 residues. V was trimmed by 5 bases and J by 2 bases, leaving 9 bases between them. In germline, CDR1 is MNHEY, CDR2 SVGAGI. Extracted RNA was reverse transcribed, and the resulting cDNA served as sequencing template. Sequenced by immunoSEQ multiplex PCR; TCRdb stores in-frame clones only, minus some. The data contain about 250,000 clones, around 67% of them singletons.

The genes are TRBV6-5 and TRBJ1-2, with D unresolved. The receptor was isolated from a human donor with alopecia areata. Sample: CD4+ T cells sorted from blood, taken at week 0. The CDR3 DNA follows: TGTGCCAGCAGTGGTCGGAACAACTATGGCTACACCTTC. This translates into CASSGRNNYGYTF.